The 17 T cell receptor beta chains listed next were all sequenced from one sample in a study of T cells expressing NK-cell markers. Each CDR3 protein gets one entry in TCRdb, which reprocessed the 5' RACE reads and gives no DNA. The table for this sample gives more than 250,000 distinct CDR3 sequences. Sequenced material: blood T cells: a sorted CD56 or NKG2C T cell subset, CD4+ or CD8+ T cells, or bulk PBMC T cells (not recorded which). The origin of the receptors is a man aged 18 to 35 in good health.

The V gene is TRBV24-1, the J gene TRBJ2-3; TCRdb outputs TRBD2, but without DNA this stays unchecked. The CDR3 has 15 amino acids. Germline CDR1 reads KGHDR; CDR2 reads SFDVKD. This CDR3 is CATSGRLAATDTQYF.

The J gene is TRBJ1-5, the V gene TRBV18; TCRdb gives TRBD1 as the D gene, but with no DNA this cannot be confirmed. This CDR3 has 16 residues. Germline V gives CDR1 KGHSH, CDR2 LQKENI. This chain's CDR3 is CASSPEQGALDQPQHF.

The V and J genes are TRBV5-1 and TRBJ1-5; the TCRdb call, TRBD1, lacks DNA for checking. CDR3 length: 15 amino acids. The germline CDR1 and CDR2 sequences are SGHRS and YFSETQ. The CDR3 reads CASSLEEAGVGPQHF.

The chain carries TRBV15 and TRBJ2-3; with no DNA, the TCRdb D assignment of TRBD1 cannot be verified. The CDR3 sequence is 13 residues long. In germline, CDR1 is LNHNV, CDR2 YYDKDF (reference sequence). This CDR3 is CATRQGWSDTQYF.

V gene TRBV20-1 combines with J gene TRBJ2-5; the TCRdb D gene call, TRBD2, has no DNA to confirm it. The CDR3 totals 15 residues. Germline V gene data show CDR1 as DFQATT and CDR2 as SNEGSKA (reference sequence). CDR3 protein: CSADPTSGSRETQYF.

The chain employs TRBV7-9 and TRBJ1-1. Germline loops: CDR1 SEHNR, CDR2 FQNEAQ (reference sequence). The CDR3 sequence is 13 residues long. The CDR3: CASSPSMNTEAFF.

This chain joins TRBV6-5 and TRBJ1-4. The CDR3 runs to 15 residues. CDR1 MNHEY and CDR2 SVGAGI come from the germline V gene. The CDR3 sequence: CASSYRPGGREKLFF.

The chain joins TRBV4-3 to TRBJ2-1; there is no DNA to check the TCRdb D call of TRBD2. The V gene's germline CDR1 is LGHNA and CDR2 YSLEER. The CDR3 contains 17 residues. The CDR3 sequence: CASSQDTSAGVRNEQFF.

This chain uses TRBV11-2 with TRBJ2-3. The germline V gene has CDR1 SGHAT and CDR2 FQNNGV. The CDR3 consists of 13 residues. This CDR3 reads CASSLTVADTQYF.

This sequence joins TRBV12-3 or TRBV12-4 and TRBJ1-1; TCRdb calls TRBD1, which cannot be checked without DNA. The CDR3 loop spans 14 amino acids. CDR3 loop: CASSPLQADREAFF.

The J gene is TRBJ2-3, the V gene TRBV5-1; without DNA, the TCRdb call of TRBD2 cannot be checked. The CDR3 is made up of 15 amino acids. Germline loops: CDR1 SGHRS, CDR2 YFSETQ. The CDR3 reads CASSLEVGRLDTQYF.

This chain connects TRBV12-3 or TRBV12-4 to TRBJ1-5. This CDR3 has 14 amino acids. CDR3 in amino acids: CASSLRVSNQPQHF.

The rearrangement joins TRBV20-1 to TRBJ2-1; TCRdb names TRBD1, which stays unverified in the absence of DNA. The V gene's germline CDR1 is DFQATT and CDR2 SNEGSKA (reference sequence). The CDR3 covers 13 residues. This CDR3 is CSASGQGINEQFF.

This CDR3 reads CASSYSFALRSNQPQHF. J is TRBJ1-5 and V is TRBV6-5; as DNA is missing, the TRBD1 call by TCRdb cannot be tested. This CDR3 has 17 amino acids. The germline CDR1 and CDR2 sequences are MNHEY and SVGAGI.

The chain links TRBV10-3 to TRBJ2-1; TCRdb calls TRBD2, which cannot be checked without DNA. The V gene's germline CDR1 is ENHRY and CDR2 SYGVKD. CDR3 length: 15 amino acids. CDR3 region: CAISPGLLSYNEQFF.

The rearrangement links TRBV1 to TRBJ2-1; TCRdb gives TRBD2 as the D gene, but with no DNA this cannot be confirmed. TRBV1 corresponds to a pseudogene. This CDR3 contains 18 residues. This CDR3 reads CTSSRIRRLAGAYNEQFF.

The gene calls are TRBV19 and TRBJ1-6. The CDR3 has 12 residues. The germline gives CDR1 LNHDA, CDR2 SQIVND (reference sequence). The CDR3 loop is CASEDGNSPLHF.